Included here is one TCR beta chain sequence, with context. The sample originates from a study of T cell responses to AZD1222 COVID-19 vaccine. Measured with immunoSEQ multiplex PCR; TCRdb has only the in-frame clones, and not every one. Among more than 90,000 clones listed, around 87% were seen once. The germline V gene has CDR1 MNHEY and CDR2 SVGEGT. Trimming shortened V by 2 bases and J by 3 bases, and 8 bases separated the two germline ends. The CDR3 runs to 13 residues. V usage is TRBV6-2 or TRBV6-3 and J usage is TRBJ2-7; the D gene is possibly TRBD2 (6 bases). This specimen consisted of peripheral blood, obtained 28 days after the second AZD1222 dose. The receptor was isolated from an adult who received the AZD1222 COVID-19 vaccine. The DNA for the CDR3 is TGTGCCAGCAGTTACCCGGGAGTCTACGAGCAGTACTTC. It is translated as CASSYPGVYEQYF.